What follows are 31 T cell receptor beta chains derived from one specimen sequenced in a study of blood T cell repertoires in COVID-19. The assay was immunoSEQ multiplex PCR, and TCRdb's table has in-frame clones only and misses some. This table has around 300,000 clones, over 75% appearing once. The specimen was peripheral blood. These receptors were collected from a human donor in a cohort sampled during active COVID-19.

The chain has TRBV5-1 and TRBJ2-7; tentatively, D is TRBD1 (5 bases). Germline V lookup: CDR1 SGHRS, CDR2 YFSETQ. The CDR3 is 12 amino acids. V lost 4 bases and J 4 bases, leaving 9 bases between the germline ends. The DNA of the CDR3 is TGCGCCAGCAGCCGCGGACAATACGAGCAGTACTTC. Translated, it gives CASSRGQYEQYF.

In this sample, this clone turned up once. The chain uses TRBV15 and TRBJ2-2; a possible D gene is TRBD2 (5 bases). This CDR3 has 16 residues. V was clipped by 0 bases and J by 0 bases, with 8 bases between them. Germline CDR1 reads LNHNV; CDR2 reads YYDKDF (reference sequence). CDR3 DNA sequence: TGTGCCACCAGCAGAGATCCGGGGACGAACACCGGGGAGCTGTTTTTT. It yields the protein CATSRDPGTNTGELFF.

This chain connects TRBV29-1 to TRBJ2-7; D is possibly TRBD2 (5 bases). Trimming took off 5 bases at V and 8 bases at J, with 10 bases between the two ends. This CDR3 region has 10 residues. Germline V gene lookup returns CDR1 SQVTM and CDR2 ANQGSEA. The CDR3 protein is CSVKDWKQYF. CDR3 nucleotides: TGCAGCGTTAAGGACTGGAAGCAGTACTTC.

The chain joins TRBV4-1 to TRBJ2-1, with 9 positions matching TRBD2. Germline V gives CDR1 MGHRA, CDR2 YSYEKL. This CDR3 region has 17 residues. V shed 3 bases and J 3 bases; nucleotides not matched to a gene: 9. Here the CDR3 DNA reads TGCGCCAGCAGCCACCCTCCCAGCGGGAGGATCTACAATGAGCAGTTCTTC. Its translation is CASSHPPSGRIYNEQFF.

CDR3 sequence reads: CASRVRQGARETQYF. CDR3 bases: TGTGCCAGCAGGGTCCGACAGGGGGCAAGAGAGACCCAGTACTTC. This sequence joins TRBV2 and TRBJ2-5, with 10 bases lining up with TRBD1. Germline CDR1 reads SNHLY; CDR2 reads FYNNEI. V shed 6 bases, J shed 4 bases, and the junction held 8 bases outside the gene matches. This CDR3 is built from 15 residues. Drawing the rest from reference TRBV2 and TRBJ2-5, the complete variable domain is EPEVTQTPSHQVTQMGQEVILRCVPISNHLYFYWYRQILGQKVEFLVSFYNNEISEKSEIFDDQFSVERPDGSNFTLKIRSTKLEDSAMYFCASRVRQGARETQYFGPGTRLLVL.

The chain recombines TRBV18 with TRBJ2-5, with D uncertain. The germline CDR1 and CDR2 sequences are KGHSH and LQKENI. The CDR3 loop spans 13 amino acids. V shed 6 bases and J shed 0 bases, with 8 bases lying between them. CDR3 residues: CASSRVYQETQYF. The CDR3 DNA sequence: TGTGCCAGCTCTCGGGTCTACCAAGAGACCCAGTACTTC.

The chain uses TRBV28 and TRBJ1-6, with D tentatively TRBD1 (5 bases). The V and J ends lost 4 bases and 9 bases respectively, with 16 bases between them. The CDR3 is made up of 15 amino acids. Germline V gene lookup returns CDR1 MDHEN and CDR2 SYDVKM. This CDR3 reads CASSSARWGVSPLHF. In nucleotides, the CDR3 is TGTGCCAGCAGTTCCGCGAGATGGGGGGTTTCACCCCTCCACTTT. Full variable domain (remainder filled in from reference TRBV28 and TRBJ1-6): DVKVTQSSRYLVKRTGEKVFLECVQDMDHENMFWYRQDPGLGLRLIYFSYDVKMKEKGDIPEGYSVSREKKERFSLILESASTNQTSMYLCASSSARWGVSPLHFGNGTRLTVT.

The chain joins TRBV18 to TRBJ2-7; TRBD1 matches at 7 bases. The V gene's germline CDR1 is KGHSH and CDR2 LQKENI. The CDR3 covers 14 residues. The V and J ends lost 3 bases and 3 bases, in that order; junction bases with no gene match: 5. This CDR3 reads CASSPKTGIYEQYF. DNA for the CDR3: TGTGCCAGCTCACCTAAGACAGGGATCTACGAGCAGTACTTC.

This clone showed up just once. The chain joins TRBV28 to TRBJ2-1; a possible D gene is TRBD1 (7 bases). The V gene's germline CDR1 is MDHEN and CDR2 SYDVKM. V was cut by 6 bases and J by 15 bases, with 24 bases left in between. The CDR3 covers 14 residues. The CDR3 protein is CASSRPRKQGTPFF. Written as DNA, the CDR3 is TGTGCCAGCAGCCGACCTCGAAAACAGGGGACTCCGTTCTTC.

V and J are TRBV19 and TRBJ1-3; D may be TRBD1 (6 bases). The CDR3 contains 15 residues. Germline values: CDR1 LNHDA, CDR2 SQIVND (reference sequence). The germline V and J ends were trimmed by 5 bases and 1 base, with 12 bases remaining between them. The CDR3 DNA sequence: TGTGCCAGTAGTTTGGGGACACTGTCTGGAAACACCATATATTTT. Protein sequence: CASSLGTLSGNTIYF.

The V and J genes are TRBV5-1 and TRBJ2-5, with TRBD1 identical over 7 bases. V lost 5 bases and J lost 3; bases outside the gene matches: 7. The CDR3 spans 14 residues. From germline, CDR1 is SGHRS and CDR2 YFSETQ. CDR3 nucleotides: TGCGCCAGCAGACCACCTACAGGGGAAGAGACCCAGTACTTC. This encodes CASRPPTGEETQYF.

This sequence joins TRBV6-2 or TRBV6-3 and TRBJ1-1; D might be TRBD1 (5 bases). This CDR3 spans 12 amino acids. V lost 5 bases and J lost 3, with 7 bases in between. The germline V gene has CDR1 MNHEY and CDR2 SVGEGT. The CDR3 nucleotides read TGTGCCAGCAGTACAGGTCACACTGAAGCTTTCTTT. It yields the protein CASSTGHTEAFF.

The CDR3 bases are TGTGCCAGCAGCACCAGGGGGACAGATGAAAAACTGTTTTTT. This encodes CASSTRGTDEKLFF. The chain employs TRBV9 and TRBJ1-4; 7 nucleotides agree with TRBD1. CDR3 length equals 14 residues. Germline CDR1 and CDR2: SGDLS and YYNGEE. Trimming at V came to 4 bases and at J to 6 bases, leaving 6 bases not matched to a gene.

The chain couples TRBV7-2 to TRBJ1-2; D gene ambiguous. This CDR3 region has 13 residues. V shed 1 base and J shed 5 bases, with 8 bases lying between them. Germline V lookup: CDR1 SGHTA, CDR2 FQGNSA. The CDR3 region has the DNA TGTGCCAGCAGCTTAGGGCAGCGATATGGCTACACCTTC. This sequence encodes CASSLGQRYGYTF.

The rearrangement joins TRBV4-1 to TRBJ2-4; TRBD1 might be the D (7 bases). The CDR3 is made up of 14 amino acids. In germline, CDR1 is MGHRA, CDR2 YSYEKL. Trimming stripped 1 base from V and 8 bases from J, with 12 bases between. The CDR3 DNA is TGCGCCAGCAGCCAAGGCACAGGGGAGGACATTCAGTACTTC. This sequence encodes CASSQGTGEDIQYF.

The gene calls are TRBV27 and TRBJ2-7, with TRBD1 matching 8 bases. The CDR3 is 15 amino acids. Germline CDR1 MNHEY, CDR2 SMNVEV (reference sequence). With 8 bases clipped from V and 5 bases from J, the junction kept 14 bases outside the gene matches. DNA of the CDR3: TGTGCCAGCCAGATCACAGGGGGAAAGGTGCACGAGCAGTACTTC. Translating gives CASQITGGKVHEQYF.

The chain combines TRBV18 with TRBJ1-1; 9 bases match TRBD1. Trimming at V came to 3 bases and at J to 11 bases, leaving 10 bases not matched to a gene. The CDR3 runs 14 residues. Germline CDR1 and CDR2: KGHSH and LQKENI. The CDR3 reads CASSPRDRERVAFF. The CDR3, as DNA: TGTGCCAGCTCACCCCGGGACAGGGAGAGGGTGGCTTTCTTT.

J is TRBJ2-2 and V is TRBV18; TRBD2 is a possible D gene (5 bases). Germline assignment: CDR1 KGHSH and CDR2 LQKENI. The V gene lost 1 base and the J gene lost 1 base, with 7 bases spanning the gap. This CDR3 region has 15 residues. The CDR3 DNA follows: TGTGCCAGCTCACCACGAGAGGGGAACACCGGGGAGCTGTTTTTT. Protein product: CASSPREGNTGELFF.

The chain links TRBV29-1 to TRBJ2-3, with 8 bases identical to TRBD1. In germline, CDR1 is SQVTM, CDR2 ANQGSEA. The CDR3 runs 13 residues. Losses at the gene ends were 4 bases for V and 3 bases for J; bases not matched to a gene: 3. The CDR3, as DNA: TGCAGCGTTGCGAGGGACAGGACAGATACGCAGTATTTT. It yields the protein CSVARDRTDTQYF.

A word on this clone: Other nucleotide sequences from this sample produce the same CDR3. The genes are TRBV19 and TRBJ1-1, with unresolved D. The germline V gene encodes CDR1 LNHDA and CDR2 SQIVND (reference sequence). CDR3 size: 15 residues. The V end lost 2 bases, the J end lost 0 bases, and 10 bases lay between the germline ends. The CDR3 here is CASSISPYMNTEAFF. For the CDR3, the DNA is TGTGCCAGTAGTATAAGTCCCTATATGAACACTGAAGCTTTCTTT.

The genes are TRBV28 and TRBJ2-5; TRBD1 might be the D (6 bases). V was shortened by 8 bases and J by 6 bases, with 19 bases between the two germline ends. The V gene's germline CDR1 is MDHEN and CDR2 SYDVKM. The CDR3 covers 14 residues. For the CDR3, the DNA is TGTGCCAGCGGCCTCGGATCAGGGGCTAAGACCCAGTACTTC. Its protein product is CASGLGSGAKTQYF.

In DNA, the CDR3 is TGTGCCAGCAGTTTATATATGAGGGACTTCTCCTACAATGAGCAGTTCTTC. This encodes CASSLYMRDFSYNEQFF. This chain joins TRBV27 and TRBJ2-1; D possibly corresponds to TRBD2 (6 bases). Germline CDR1 and CDR2: MNHEY and SMNVEV (reference sequence). This CDR3 spans 17 amino acids. Trimming removed 1 base at V and 0 bases at J, with 13 bases between.

The chain uses TRBV7-2 and TRBJ2-7; 7 bases match TRBD2. In germline, CDR1 is SGHTA, CDR2 FQGNSA. The V segment lost 2 bases and the J segment 4 bases; nucleotides outside the gene matches: 5. This CDR3 has 14 residues. CDR3 region: CASSLRLAQYEQYF. DNA for the CDR3: TGTGCCAGCAGCTTAAGACTAGCCCAATACGAGCAGTACTTC.

The rearrangement links TRBV2 to TRBJ2-1; D unresolved. Trimming removed 4 bases from V and 5 bases from J, with 12 bases in between. Germline V gene sequence: CDR1 SNHLY, CDR2 FYNNEI. There are 14 residues in the CDR3. CDR3 sequence: CASSAVGVNNEQFF. DNA of the CDR3: TGTGCCAGCAGTGCAGTTGGAGTAAACAATGAGCAGTTCTTC. The full variable domain, rest sourced from reference TRBV2 and TRBJ2-1, is EPEVTQTPSHQVTQMGQEVILRCVPISNHLYFYWYRQILGQKVEFLVSFYNNEISEKSEIFDDQFSVERPDGSNFTLKIRSTKLEDSAMYFCASSAVGVNNEQFFGPGTRLTVL.

V usage is TRBV27 and J usage is TRBJ2-3; TRBD2 is a possible D gene (5 bases). Germline V gives CDR1 MNHEY, CDR2 SMNVEV (reference sequence). This CDR3 contains 16 residues. V was shortened by 4 bases and J by 3 bases, with 17 bases between the two germline ends. CDR3 protein: CASSSVSGLLTDTQYF. As DNA, the CDR3 is TGTGCCAGCAGTTCCGTAAGCGGCTTATTAACAGATACGCAGTATTTT.

CDR3 loop: CASSPSLDRGLEQYF. CDR3 DNA: TGTGCCAGCTCACCCAGTCTGGACAGGGGGCTCGAGCAGTACTTC. This chain links TRBV18 with TRBJ2-7, with 11 positions matching TRBD1. This CDR3 is 15 amino acids long. Germline-derived CDR1 and CDR2 are KGHSH and LQKENI. V lost 3 bases, J lost 6 bases, and 7 bases stayed unmatched.

V is TRBV11-2 and J is TRBJ1-5; D unclear. V was shortened by 5 bases and J by 4 bases, with 9 bases between the two germline ends. The germline gives CDR1 SGHAT, CDR2 FQNNGV. CDR3 length: 13 residues. CDR3 sequence (DNA): TGTGCCAGCAGCGCCCAGAGGAATCAGCCCCAGCATTTT. This sequence encodes CASSAQRNQPQHF.

A remark on this clone: At one boundary the junction diverges from the germline segment, which might be a read error. The V gene is TRBV6-6, the J gene TRBJ1-1; TRBD1 aligns across 9 bases. Germline CDR1 and CDR2: MNHNY and SVGAGI (reference sequence). This CDR3 contains 13 residues. CDR3 DNA sequence: TGTGCCGCTCACGGGACAGGGAACGCTGAAGCTTTCTTT. The encoded protein is CAAHGTGNAEAFF.

The chain joins TRBV9 to TRBJ2-4, with D possibly TRBD1 on 5 matching bases. There are 15 residues in the CDR3. V was cut by 3 bases and J by 1 base, with 11 bases left in between. Germline CDR1 and CDR2: SGDLS and YYNGEE. CDR3 sequence reads: CASSGDPGAKNIQYF. The CDR3 region has the DNA TGTGCCAGCAGCGGGGATCCAGGGGCCAAAAACATTCAGTACTTC.

V gene TRBV10-2 combines with J gene TRBJ2-5; 11 bases line up with TRBD2. This CDR3 is 15 amino acids long. The V and J ends lost 2 bases and 6 bases, in that order; junction bases with no gene match: 5. CDR1 is WSHSY, CDR2 SAAADI, per germline. Here the CDR3 reads CASSEGASGRKTQYF. As DNA, the CDR3 is TGCGCCAGCAGTGAGGGGGCTAGCGGGAGGAAGACCCAGTACTTC.

This clone was counted a single time. This chain connects TRBV4-1 to TRBJ2-1; no clear D gene. Germline V gene data show CDR1 as MGHRA and CDR2 as YSYEKL. V was clipped by 1 base and J by 8 bases, with 6 bases between them. The CDR3 loop spans 12 amino acids. The CDR3 protein is CASSQVEDEQFF. The CDR3 nucleotides read TGCGCCAGCAGCCAAGTAGAGGATGAGCAGTTCTTC.